This T cell receptor beta chain was documented in a study of blood T cell repertoires in COVID-19. Study overall: The United States, Italy and Spain provided the acute and convalescent COVID-19 samples.

This CDR3 contains 16 residues. Trimming took 1 base from V and 6 from J, leaving 13 bases between them. CDR1 and CDR2 from the germline V gene are SGHDN and FVKESK. Participants were aged 18 to 89 years, lived in 25 or so US areas, and enrolled virtually. Cohorts were determined from participant-reported clinical history. TCRdb's table, derived via immunoSEQ multiplex PCR, lists solely in-frame clones and lacks some. Seen here are approximately 290,000 clones, 75% to 90% observed once, and the top ten hold 3.5% to 5.5%. The source material was PBMCs or T cells enriched from blood (not recorded which). This chain connects TRBV14 to TRBJ1-6; no reliable D call. The sequence derives from a woman in her 30s who had recovered from COVID-19. The CDR3 reads CASSQGAGRSNSPLHF. CDR3 in DNA: TGTGCCAGCAGCCAAGGGGCGGGCAGGAGTAATTCACCCCTCCACTTT. The full variable domain, its missing parts supplied by reference TRBV14 and TRBJ1-6, is EAGVTQFPSHSVIEKGQTVTLRCDPISGHDNLYWYRRVMGKEIKFLLHFVKESKQDESGMPNNRFLAERTGGTYSTLKVQPAELEDSGVYFCASSQGAGRSNSPLHFGNGTRLTVT.